This is a list of T cell receptor beta chains from one sample in a study of T cell repertoires in cytomegalovirus infection. A single record per CDR3 protein comes from TCRdb applying MiXCR to the reads. The sample lists approximately 180,000 distinct CDR3 sequences; approximately 17% were seen once. The sequencing input was CD8+ T cells from PBMCs. The receptors stem from a human donor in good health (CMV status not recorded). Some clones in this sample may be carry-over from other donors' samples. Each CDR3 is given with its conserved first and last residue. A D gene is named only where the DNA matches it firmly. Some rows mark clone size as missing; the rest say once, few, many or name a class of expanded clone.

TRBJ2-7	TRBV7-2	TRBD1	few	CASSFLPDRAEQYF	TGTGCCAGCAGCTTCCTTCCGGACAGGGCCGAGCAGTACTTC
TRBJ1-1	TRBV7-8	-	many	CASQGVPEAFF	TGTGCCTCCCAGGGAGTGCCCGAAGCTTTCTTT
TRBJ2-1	TRBV4-1	-	-	CASSPATGSGRYEQFF	TGCGCCAGCAGCCCAGCTACAGGGTCCGGTAGGTATGAGCAGTTCTTC
TRBJ1-4	TRBV12-3/TRBV12-4	TRBD1	few	CASSGYHDRGWEKLFF	TGTGCCAGCAGTGGATATCACGACAGGGGGTGGGAAAAACTGTTTTTT
TRBJ1-1	TRBV6-1	-	few	CASSTEDLSSNTEAFF	TGTGCCAGCAGTACCGAGGACCTATCGTCGAACACTGAAGCTTTCTTT
TRBJ2-4	TRBV7-9	-	-	CASSSLGGPGQIAKNIQYF	TGTGCCAGCAGCTCGCTAGGGGGTCCGGGACAAATAGCCAAAAACATTCAGTACTTC
TRBJ2-7	TRBV29-1	TRBD1	once	CSGRDRGIYEQYF	TGCAGCGGCCGGGACAGGGGCATCTACGAGCAGTACTTC
TRBJ1-3	TRBV7-2	-	many	CASSFLGSGNTIYF	TGTGCCAGCAGCTTTTTGGGCTCTGGAAACACCATATATTTT
TRBJ1-1	TRBV27	-	-	CAANYGAEAFF	TGTGCTGCAAACTATGGGGCTGAAGCTTTCTTT
TRBJ2-7	TRBV7-9	TRBD2	few	CASVSLAGGFPYEQYF	TGTGCCAGCGTTTCTCTAGCGGGGGGGTTCCCCTACGAGCAGTACTTC
TRBJ1-2	TRBV12-3/TRBV12-4	-	few	CASSLGLGSNYGYTF	TGTGCCAGCAGTTTAGGCCTTGGGTCCAACTATGGCTACACCTTC
TRBJ2-7	TRBV18	TRBD2	few	CASSPPRGAYEQYF	TGTGCCAGCTCACCTCCCCGGGGGGCCTACGAGCAGTACTTC
TRBJ2-1	TRBV7-9	-	-	CASSSRDLQNEQFF	TGTGCCAGCAGCTCCCGGGACCTCCAGAATGAGCAGTTCTTC
TRBJ1-5	TRBV7-8	TRBD1	few	CASSSRQGTEQPQHF	TGTGCCAGCAGCTCTCGACAGGGTACAGAACAGCCCCAGCATTTT
TRBJ2-5	TRBV12-3/TRBV12-4	TRBD2	-	CASSKLAGGTETQYF	TGTGCCAGCAGTAAACTAGCGGGGGGGACAGAGACCCAGTACTTC
TRBJ2-2	TRBV7-2	TRBD1	few	CASSTYRGHTGELFF	TGTGCCAGCAGCACGTACAGGGGGCACACCGGGGAGCTGTTTTTT
TRBJ2-5	TRBV15	-	few	CATSAGRFEETQYF	TGTGCCACCAGCGCCGGACGGTTCGAAGAGACCCAGTACTTC
TRBJ2-7	TRBV7-6	TRBD2	-	CSSSSRGEVHEQYF	TGTTCCAGCAGCTCCCGGGGGGAGGTCCACGAGCAGTACTTC
TRBJ1-1	TRBV5-4	TRBD1	-	CASSLAGQGAPEAFF	TGTGCCAGCAGCTTGGCAGGACAGGGGGCACCTGAAGCTTTCTTT
TRBJ2-5	TRBV7-9	TRBD1	-	CASSDPGQTMETQYF	TGTGCCAGCAGCGACCCGGGACAGACGATGGAGACCCAGTACTTC
TRBJ2-5	TRBV7-2	-	few	CASSTARFQETQYF	TGTGCCAGCAGTACCGCGCGATTCCAAGAGACCCAGTACTTC
TRBJ2-3	TRBV13	-	few	CASSFAELGTDTQYF	TGTGCCAGCAGCTTTGCTGAACTGGGGACAGATACGCAGTATTTT